This is a list of T cell receptor beta chains from one sample in a study of prognosis after radiotherapy for stage I lung cancer. TCRdb redid the calling of the multiplex PCR reads with MiXCR, one entry per CDR3 protein. The sample includes under 20,000 distinct CDR3 sequences, about 60% seen only once; the top ten take 27%. The sample in question was PBMCs, obtained before or after stereotactic body radiation therapy (not recorded which). The receptors derive from a donor at least 50 years old with non-small cell lung cancer. Both conserved end residues are part of each CDR3. The D gene is left open where the match is weak. For some rows the clone size is stated as once, few or many, or as a class when expanded; others skip it.

V: TRBV5-1; D: NA; size: NA; J: TRBJ1-6; CDR3: CASSLDAGGINSPLHF; DNA: TGCGCCAGCAGCTTGGACGCCGGGGGTATTAATTCACCCCTCCACTTT
V: TRBV6-2/TRBV6-3; D: TRBD1; size: NA; J: TRBJ1-2; CDR3: CASSPGQGAFNGYTF; DNA: TGTGCCAGCAGCCCCGGACAGGGTGCATTTAATGGCTACACCTTC
V: TRBV4-2; D: TRBD1; size: many; J: TRBJ1-2; CDR3: CASSQDERTGGSGYTF; DNA: TGTGCCAGCAGCCAAGATGAGAGGACAGGGGGCAGTGGCTACACCTTC
V: TRBV30; D: NA; size: few; J: TRBJ1-5; CDR3: CAWSFIVGSQPQHF; DNA: TGTGCCTGGAGTTTCATCGTGGGCAGTCAGCCCCAGCATTTT
V: TRBV20-1; D: NA; size: NA; J: TRBJ1-1; CDR3: CSAYRQYTIF; DNA: TGCAGTGCCTACCGACAGTATACGATCTTT
V: TRBV6-2/TRBV6-3; D: TRBD2; size: NA; J: TRBJ2-7; CDR3: CASSKNPGLVGYEQYF; DNA: TGTGCCAGCAGTAAAAACCCTGGACTAGTGGGCTACGAGCAGTACTTC
V: TRBV5-1; D: NA; size: NA; J: TRBJ2-7; CDR3: CASSQDHYEQYF; DNA: TGCGCCAGCAGCCAAGACCACTACGAGCAGTACTTC
V: TRBV6-2/TRBV6-3; D: NA; size: once; J: TRBJ2-1; CDR3: CASSTGQPYNEQFF; DNA: TGTGCCAGCAGTACCGGACAGCCCTACAATGAGCAGTTCTTC
V: TRBV2; D: NA; size: NA; J: TRBJ2-1; CDR3: CASLTDNNEQFF; DNA: TGTGCCAGCTTGACAGATAACAATGAGCAGTTCTTC
V: TRBV5-1; D: TRBD2; size: few; J: TRBJ2-6; CDR3: CASSLKGRAAGANVLTF; DNA: TGCGCCAGCAGCTTGAAGGGGAGGGCAGCTGGGGCCAACGTACTGACTTTC
V: TRBV20-1; D: NA; size: NA; J: TRBJ1-1; CDR3: CSARAFAGGRVEAFF; DNA: TGCAGTGCTAGAGCATTCGCAGGTGGCCGGGTTGAAGCTTTCTTT
V: TRBV19; D: NA; size: many; J: TRBJ1-4; CDR3: CASSIAGRDEKLFF; DNA: TGTGCCAGTAGTATAGCTGGAAGGGATGAAAAACTGTTTTTT
V: TRBV6-2/TRBV6-3; D: NA; size: NA; J: TRBJ2-7; CDR3: CASSRDFHEQYF; DNA: TGTGCCAGCAGTCGGGACTTCCACGAGCAGTACTTC
V: TRBV20-1; D: NA; size: many; J: TRBJ2-7; CDR3: CSASGSGLSYEQYF; DNA: TGCAGTGCCAGCGGGTCGGGACTCTCCTACGAGCAGTACTTC
V: TRBV5-5; D: TRBD2; size: many; J: TRBJ2-1; CDR3: CASSSLGVAGGREQFF; DNA: TGTGCCAGCAGCTCCCTTGGGGTAGCGGGAGGGCGTGAGCAGTTCTTC
V: TRBV18; D: NA; size: many; J: TRBJ2-7; CDR3: CASSPWAGTSEQYF; DNA: TGTGCCAGCTCACCGTGGGCAGGGACATCCGAGCAGTACTTC
V: TRBV2; D: NA; size: NA; J: TRBJ2-7; CDR3: CASRESGEQYF; DNA: TGTGCCAGCAGGGAATCCGGCGAGCAGTACTTC
V: TRBV5-4; D: TRBD2; size: NA; J: TRBJ2-1; CDR3: CASSLGGTSGIGVQFF; DNA: TGTGCCAGCAGCTTGGGTGGGACTAGCGGGATCGGGGTGCAGTTCTTC
V: TRBV11-2; D: NA; size: NA; J: TRBJ2-7; CDR3: CASSLGTDLVVEQYF; DNA: TGTGCCAGCAGCTTAGGAACAGACCTTGTGGTCGAGCAGTACTTC
V: TRBV6-2/TRBV6-3; D: NA; size: NA; J: TRBJ2-3; CDR3: CGSSYGTPRDTQYF; DNA: TGTGGCAGCAGTTACGGGACACCGAGGGATACTCAGTACTTT
V: TRBV15; D: NA; size: NA; J: TRBJ2-7; CDR3: CATSKGWVAEQYF; DNA: TGTGCCACCAGCAAGGGGTGGGTTGCGGAGCAGTACTTC
V: TRBV27; D: NA; size: NA; J: TRBJ2-7; CDR3: CASSQSRGTYEQYF; DNA: TGTGCCAGCAGTCAATCAAGGGGGACCTACGAGCAGTACTTC
V: TRBV20-1; D: TRBD1; size: NA; J: TRBJ2-7; CDR3: CSAEGADRGSYEQYF; DNA: TGCAGTGCAGAGGGGGCGGACAGGGGATCCTACGAGCAGTACTTC
V: TRBV28; D: NA; size: many; J: TRBJ2-1; CDR3: CASSRDEAYNEQFF; DNA: TGTGCCAGCAGCCGGGACGAAGCCTACAATGAGCAGTTCTTC
V: TRBV11-2; D: TRBD1; size: many; J: TRBJ1-1; CDR3: CASSIRQGGGTEAFF; DNA: TGTGCCAGCAGTATCAGGCAGGGGGGTGGCACTGAAGCTTTCTTT
V: TRBV30; D: NA; size: medium-sized; J: TRBJ1-3; CDR3: CAWSGGGSGNTIYF; DNA: TGTGCCTGGAGTGGCGGGGGCTCTGGAAACACCATATATTTT
V: TRBV20-1; D: NA; size: few; J: TRBJ2-1; CDR3: CSATGVDEQFF; DNA: TGCAGTGCTACGGGAGTTGATGAGCAGTTCTTC
V: TRBV7-9; D: TRBD1; size: many; J: TRBJ1-4; CDR3: CASSVGQGVEKLFF; DNA: TGTGCCAGCAGCGTAGGTCAGGGGGTGGAGAAACTGTTTTTT
V: TRBV6-1; D: NA; size: NA; J: TRBJ2-7; CDR3: CASSPIPGKGRNEQYF; DNA: TGTGCCAGCAGCCCCATCCCCGGAAAGGGGCGGAATGAGCAGTACTTC
V: TRBV6-5; D: NA; size: many; J: TRBJ1-5; CDR3: CASSAGGRQPQHF; DNA: TGTGCCAGCAGTGCCGGGGGGAGGCAGCCCCAGCATTTT
V: TRBV28; D: NA; size: many; J: TRBJ1-4; CDR3: CASSSQEDTVEKLFF; DNA: TGTGCCAGCAGTTCCCAAGAAGATACGGTTGAAAAACTGTTTTTT
V: TRBV30; D: NA; size: many; J: TRBJ2-3; CDR3: CAWKRTDTQYF; DNA: TGTGCCTGGAAACGCACAGATACGCAGTATTTT
V: TRBV29-1; D: TRBD1; size: many; J: TRBJ2-7; CDR3: CSVLGTGLGEQYF; DNA: TGCAGCGTGCTAGGGACAGGGCTGGGTGAGCAGTACTTC
V: TRBV12-3/TRBV12-4; D: NA; size: many; J: TRBJ1-1; CDR3: CASSLNRGGNTEAFF; DNA: TGTGCCAGCAGTTTAAATAGAGGGGGAAACACTGAAGCTTTCTTT
V: TRBV19; D: NA; size: NA; J: TRBJ1-2; CDR3: CASAPAGNYGYTF; DNA: TGTGCCAGCGCCCCTGCGGGAAACTATGGCTACACCTTC
V: TRBV16; D: NA; size: NA; J: TRBJ2-7; CDR3: CASSQSYEQYF; DNA: TGTGCCAGCAGCCAAAGTTACGAGCAGTACTTC
V: TRBV7-3; D: NA; size: NA; J: TRBJ2-2; CDR3: CASSPQWGLSGELFF; DNA: TGTGCCAGCAGCCCCCAGTGGGGGTTGTCCGGTGAGCTGTTTTTT
V: TRBV7-9; D: NA; size: many; J: TRBJ2-3; CDR3: CASSSTFASTDTQYF; DNA: TGTGCCAGCAGCTCGACCTTTGCTAGCACAGATACGCAGTATTTT
V: TRBV7-2; D: NA; size: NA; J: TRBJ2-3; CDR3: CASSTYTTDTQYF; DNA: TGTGCCAGCTCCACGTACACCACAGATACGCAGTATTTT
V: TRBV7-2; D: TRBD1; size: NA; J: TRBJ2-7; CDR3: CASSLRQNTNTGTAILDYEQYF; DNA: TGTGCCAGCAGCTTACGACAGAATACGAACACCGGGACAGCAATCTTAGACTACGAGCAGTACTTC